This T cell receptor beta chain was recorded in a study of blood T cells in healthy people across ages (dated by TCRdb to the mid-2010s). With respect to the entire study: In model experiments, template switching captured roughly one uniquely barcoded TCR beta cDNA molecule for every two T cells. The study measured age-related changes in TCR beta repertoire diversity using deep sequencing normalized with unique cDNA molecular identifiers. Four age groups were formed from the donors: young (average approximately 15 years), middle-aged (approximately 39), aged (around 68) and long-lived (82). To avoid experimental bias, donors of different ages were spread randomly across the sequencing lanes. For two donors (one aged 18 to 29 and one aged 80 or older), the study analyzed two additional independent replicas of 1 million unique cDNA reads from the same blood draw.

Libraries were constructed by 5' RACE. The instrument was an Illumina HiSeq 2500. A second PCR of about 6 to 12 cycles was performed with a sample-barcoded 5' primer and a J-beta primer mix. A unique molecular identifier was introduced onto each TCR beta cDNA molecule by a template-switch 5' adaptor carrying 12 random nucleotides. Each sample yielded at least 2.5 million CDR3-containing paired-end reads. First-strand cDNA synthesis was performed from all RNA using the Mint cDNA synthesis kit, with priming by a TRBC-specific oligonucleotide. Following uracil-DNA glycosylase treatment, a first 18-cycle PCR with universal primers M1SS and BC2_uni_R was performed on all cDNA. Per the authors' processing: For normalization, 1 million high-quality reads were randomly selected from each sample, with every read carrying a distinct molecular identifier. Reads with shared molecular identifiers were discarded instead of being binned into consensus sequences. MiTCR, set to a Q25 quality threshold and the strictest error-elimination algorithm, was used for CDR3 identification, clonotype clustering and error correction. Lower-bound total TCR beta diversity was estimated with a nonparametric unseen species model using Euler transformation. TCRdb reanalyzed the raw reads on its own, using fastp at Q25 for trimming and MiXCR for clone calling, and kept in-frame beta chains. For every CDR3 protein sequence, its rows merge into one entry that carries the most common genes and DNA. TCRdb assigned the V and J calls; the authors' analysis was not used. Recorded for this sample are about 780,000 distinct CDR3 sequences; approximately 67% of them occurred a single time. The biggest ten clones account for 25% to 35% of the sample.

Systemically healthy Caucasian individuals from Russia, 39 in total and aged about 6 to 100 years, were included as donors. Each donor gave 8 to 10 milliliters of peripheral blood, collected into EDTA-treated Vacutainer tubes. Ficoll-Paque density-gradient centrifugation was used to isolate PBMCs, with at least 7 million per sample. Total RNA, at least 6 micrograms per sample, was extracted from PBMCs with Trizol reagent. The percentages of naive CD45RAhigh/CD27high T cells were determined by flow cytometry on a PBMC aliquot from every donor. A note on this clonotype: Its antigen is not yet known. Qualities for individual bases were not recorded, and no much larger clone is one base off.

The CDR3, from cysteine to phenylalanine, totals 11 residues. Only CDR3 DNA is held: 33 bases, read in frame from base 1. The germline V gene yields SQVTM for CDR1 and ANQGSEA for CDR2. Ends trimmed: V by 5 bases, J by 7 bases; bases unmatched to a gene: 2. What the work shows at the level of the full study, not this receptor alone: Estimates of total diversity from one million sequenced T cells were regarded as lower bounds and underestimates. There was a strong correlation between observed TCR beta diversity and the percentage of naive T cells measured by flow cytometry. Compared with the aged group, the long-lived group had more naive CD4+ T cells, fewer expanded clones and increased TCR diversity, a pattern suggesting age selection. As age increased, observed TCR beta diversity per million T cells dropped in a roughly linear way, and a significant reduction was already evident by age 40. Because the CMV infection status of the donors was unknown, age-related changes in expanded clonotypes may potentially have been confounded. Bulk unsorted PBMC profiling prevented conclusive comparison of naive and antigen-experienced compartments.

The rearranged chain carries TRBV29-1 and TRBJ2-1, with 7 central nucleotides matching TRBD1. Sequencing was carried out using blood. The receptor was derived from a young man in good health. The CDR3: CSVRRGNEQFF. The bases are TGCAGCGTTCGCAGGGGGAATGAGCAGTTCTTC.